The next 19 T cell receptor beta chains were all read from a single sample in a study of blood T cell repertoires in COVID-19. Sequenced by immunoSEQ multiplex PCR; TCRdb stores in-frame clones only, minus some. The sample records 180,000 or so clones, more than 65% being singletons. Sequencing was performed on PBMCs or T cells enriched from blood (not recorded which). These receptor sequences come from a man aged 50-60 years who had recovered from COVID-19.

The chain recombines TRBV28 with TRBJ1-2, with D possibly TRBD1 on 6 matching bases. The CDR3 loop spans 13 amino acids. Trimming left V 3 bases short and J 6 bases short, with 11 bases between. In germline, CDR1 is MDHEN, CDR2 SYDVKM. CDR3 bases: TGTGCCAGCAGTTTTCGAGGGGGTGATGGCTACACCTTC. Translated: CASSFRGGDGYTF.

The chain recombines TRBV24-1 with TRBJ2-3; TRBD2 aligns across 7 bases. The CDR3 is made up of 15 amino acids. Trimming removed 5 bases from V and 5 bases from J; junction bases left unmatched: 9. Germline V lookup: CDR1 KGHDR, CDR2 SFDVKD. In nucleotides, the CDR3 is TGTGCCACCAGTGTTGCAGGGAGGGCGGGAGATACGCAGTATTTT. Translation: CATSVAGRAGDTQYF.

The chain carries TRBV19 and TRBJ1-1; TRBD1 agrees at 7 bases. Germline CDR1 LNHDA, CDR2 SQIVND (reference sequence). The CDR3 is made up of 12 amino acids. With V trimmed by 9 bases and J by 5 bases, 6 bases remained unmatched. CDR3 residues: CASIQGKTEAFF. CDR3 coding DNA: TGTGCCAGCATACAGGGGAAGACTGAAGCTTTCTTT. Using reference TRBV19 and TRBJ1-1 for the parts outside the CDR3, the full variable domain is DGGITQSPKYLFRKEGQNVTLSCEQNLNHDAMYWYRQDPGQGLRLIYYSQIVNDFQKGDIAEGYSVSREKKESFPLTVTSAQKNPTAFYLCASIQGKTEAFFGQGTRLTVV.

V usage is TRBV18 and J usage is TRBJ1-2; D is possibly TRBD1 (5 bases). The CDR3 length is 16 residues. The ends were cut back, 6 bases at V and 0 bases at J, with 17 bases in the middle. Germline CDR1 is KGHSH and CDR2 is LQKENI. CDR3 sequence: CASSLGPSKANYGYTF. CDR3 nucleotides: TGTGCCAGCTCCCTGGGGCCCTCTAAAGCTAACTATGGCTACACCTTC.

The chain links TRBV7-8 to TRBJ1-1; 7 bases are a match to TRBD1. With V trimmed by 3 bases and J by 3 bases, 4 bases remained unmatched. CDR1 is SGHVS, CDR2 FQNEAQ, per germline. This CDR3 is 14 amino acids long. CDR3 in amino acids: CASSFEGADTEAFF. CDR3 coding DNA: TGTGCCAGCAGCTTCGAGGGGGCAGACACTGAAGCTTTCTTT. Full variable domain (outside the CDR3, taken from reference TRBV7-8 and TRBJ1-1): GAGVSQSPRYKVAKRGQDVALRCDPISGHVSLFWYQQALGQGPEFLTYFQNEAQLDKSGLPSDRFFAERPEGSVSTLKIQRTQQEDSAVYLCASSFEGADTEAFFGQGTRLTVV.

The V and J genes are TRBV27 and TRBJ1-2; D gene unclear. Per the germline V gene, CDR1 is MNHEY and CDR2 is SMNVEV (reference sequence). The CDR3 totals 13 residues. Trimming cost V 2 bases and J 8 bases, with 12 bases left between them. The DNA for the CDR3 is TGTGCCAGCAGTTTAAACCCCCGAGGGGGCTACACCTTC. Its translation: CASSLNPRGGYTF.

The chain links TRBV6-1 to TRBJ2-3; a weak D match, TRBD1 (6 bases). V lost 2 bases to trimming and J lost 0 bases, with 18 bases between them. Germline assignment: CDR1 MNHNS and CDR2 SASEGT. There are 18 residues in the CDR3. CDR3 loop: CASSERRMGAVSTDTQYF. In DNA, the CDR3 is TGTGCCAGCAGTGAAAGACGGATGGGGGCAGTCAGCACAGATACGCAGTATTTT.

The chain uses TRBV3-1 (or the pseudogene TRBV3-2) and TRBJ2-7; D remains unclear. The germline V gene encodes CDR1 LGHDT and CDR2 YNNKEL (reference sequence). Deletions cut 6 bases from V and 2 bases from J, with 8 bases between. The CDR3 loop spans 12 amino acids. The CDR3 reads CASSLETYEQYF. The CDR3 bases are TGTGCCAGCAGTTTAGAGACCTACGAGCAGTACTTC.

The sample holds a few counts of this clone. The J gene is TRBJ2-6, the V gene TRBV18; weak D call: TRBD2 (5 bases). V shed 2 bases and J shed 0 bases, with 5 bases lying between them. Germline V gene sequence: CDR1 KGHSH, CDR2 LQKENI. This CDR3 region has 15 residues. CDR3 sequence: CASSPGSSGANVLTF. In DNA form, the CDR3 reads TGTGCCAGCTCACCAGGGAGCTCTGGGGCCAACGTCCTGACTTTC.

The gene calls are TRBV5-1 and TRBJ2-7; D is possibly TRBD1 (5 bases). Trimming stripped 0 bases from V and 4 bases from J, with 11 bases between. Germline V lookup: CDR1 SGHRS, CDR2 YFSETQ. CDR3 length: 14 residues. The CDR3 reads CASSLVSAGYEQYF. CDR3 coding DNA: TGCGCCAGCAGCTTGGTCTCGGCAGGGTACGAGCAGTACTTC.

Written as DNA, the CDR3 is TGTGCCAGCAGCTTAGTACCCTCGTTCGGGGTATGGAACACTGAAGCTTTCTTT. This encodes CASSLVPSFGVWNTEAFF. The chain has TRBV11-2 and TRBJ1-1, with D unresolved. Trimming stripped 1 base from V and 1 base from J, with 19 bases between. The CDR3 has 18 residues. Germline V lookup: CDR1 SGHAT, CDR2 FQNNGV.

J is TRBJ2-7 and V is TRBV5-4, with D maybe TRBD1 (6 bases). V shed 0 bases and J shed 2 bases, with 12 bases lying between them. Germline lookup yields CDR1 SGHNT and CDR2 YYREEE (reference sequence). The CDR3 contains 15 residues. This chain's CDR3 is CASSLDSGTPYEQYF. CDR3 DNA: TGTGCCAGCAGCTTGGACAGTGGGACACCCTACGAGCAGTACTTC.

This chain uses TRBV2 with TRBJ2-5, with 9 bases lining up with TRBD2. CDR1 SNHLY and CDR2 FYNNEI come from the germline V gene. This CDR3 has 14 residues. The J segment lost 5 bases and the V segment lost 6 bases, leaving 7 bases of the junction unmatched. Here the CDR3 reads CASRVGLAGETQYF. CDR3 in DNA: TGTGCCAGCAGAGTGGGACTAGCTGGGGAGACCCAGTACTTC.

This chain connects TRBV29-1 to TRBJ2-7; 9 bases fit TRBD1. Looked up from germline, CDR1 is SQVTM and CDR2 is ANQGSEA. The CDR3 covers 13 residues. V gave up 6 bases and J gave up 6 bases; unmatched junction bases: 9. CDR3: CSVGTGTFGEQYF. CDR3 DNA: TGCAGCGTAGGGACAGGGACCTTTGGCGAGCAGTACTTC.

This clone is a singleton in its sample. The CDR3 DNA follows: TGTGCCAGCACCGAGGTGGGGCCCTATGAAGCTTTCTTT. Its protein product is CASTEVGPYEAFF. This sequence joins TRBV6-5 and TRBJ1-1; D perhaps matches TRBD1 (5 bases). The CDR3 spans 13 residues. The germline CDR1 and CDR2 sequences are MNHEY and SVGAGI. Trimming took 7 bases from V and 7 from J, leaving 16 bases between them.

V gene TRBV6-5 combines with J gene TRBJ1-1; D is undetermined. The CDR3 covers 13 residues. Per germline, CDR1 MNHEY and CDR2 SVGAGI. The V end was cut by 7 bases, the J end by 1 base, with 10 bases between. CDR3 DNA sequence: TGTGCCAGCAATTTGAACTCGAACACTGAAGCTTTCTTT. Residues: CASNLNSNTEAFF.

This clone was counted between two and nine times. The chain links TRBV27 to TRBJ1-2; the match to TRBD1 covers 7 bases. The CDR3 extends over 14 amino acids. Per germline, CDR1 MNHEY and CDR2 SMNVEV (reference sequence). The V gene end was trimmed by 1 base and the J gene end by 7 bases; junction bases not matched to a gene: 6. The CDR3 here is CASSLLGRDSGYTF. CDR3 DNA: TGTGCCAGCAGTTTATTGGGCCGGGACAGTGGCTACACCTTC.

The V gene is TRBV5-4, the J gene TRBJ2-3; D might be TRBD2 (6 bases). V was shortened by 10 bases and J by 2 bases, with 20 bases between the two germline ends. The CDR3 covers 15 residues. Germline-derived CDR1 and CDR2 are SGHNT and YYREEE (reference sequence). The CDR3 coding sequence is TGTGCCCTCGGAGTTGGCGCGGGAACCACAGATACGCAGTATTTT. This sequence encodes CALGVGAGTTDTQYF.

The chain joins TRBV29-1 to TRBJ2-6, with D possibly matching TRBD2 (6 bases). V lost 5 bases and J lost 1, with 9 bases in between. Germline V gene sequence: CDR1 SQVTM, CDR2 ANQGSEA. The CDR3 runs 14 residues. Here the CDR3 reads CSVKGTSGANVLTF. The CDR3 nucleotides are TGCAGCGTTAAGGGGACTTCTGGGGCCAACGTCCTGACTTTC.